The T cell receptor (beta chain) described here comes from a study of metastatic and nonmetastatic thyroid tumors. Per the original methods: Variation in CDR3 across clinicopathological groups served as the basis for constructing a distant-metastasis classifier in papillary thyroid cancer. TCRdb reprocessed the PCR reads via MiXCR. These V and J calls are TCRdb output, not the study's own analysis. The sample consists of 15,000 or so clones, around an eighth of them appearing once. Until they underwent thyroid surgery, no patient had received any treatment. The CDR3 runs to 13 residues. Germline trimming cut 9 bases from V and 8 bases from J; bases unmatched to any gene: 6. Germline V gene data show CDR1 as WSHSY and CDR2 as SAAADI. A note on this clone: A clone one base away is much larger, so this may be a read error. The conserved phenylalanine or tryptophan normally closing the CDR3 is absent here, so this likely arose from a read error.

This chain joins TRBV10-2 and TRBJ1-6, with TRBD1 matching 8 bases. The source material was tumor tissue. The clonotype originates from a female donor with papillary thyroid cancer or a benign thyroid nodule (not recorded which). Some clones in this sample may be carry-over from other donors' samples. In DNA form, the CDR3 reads TGCGCCAGTGGGGACAGGATAGATTCACCCCTCCACTCT. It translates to CASGDRIDSPLHS.